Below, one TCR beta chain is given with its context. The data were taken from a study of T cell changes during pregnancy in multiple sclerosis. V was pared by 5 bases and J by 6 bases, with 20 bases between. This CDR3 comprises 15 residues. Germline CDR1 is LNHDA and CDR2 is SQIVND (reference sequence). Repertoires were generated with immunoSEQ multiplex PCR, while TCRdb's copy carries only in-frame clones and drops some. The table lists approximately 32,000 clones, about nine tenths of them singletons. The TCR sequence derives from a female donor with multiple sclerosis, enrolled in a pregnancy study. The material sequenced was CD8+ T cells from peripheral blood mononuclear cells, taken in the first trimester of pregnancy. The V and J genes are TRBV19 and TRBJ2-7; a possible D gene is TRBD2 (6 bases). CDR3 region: CASSSFHRGYGEQYF. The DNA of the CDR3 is TGTGCCAGTAGTTCATTCCACCGGGGGTATGGCGAGCAGTACTTC.